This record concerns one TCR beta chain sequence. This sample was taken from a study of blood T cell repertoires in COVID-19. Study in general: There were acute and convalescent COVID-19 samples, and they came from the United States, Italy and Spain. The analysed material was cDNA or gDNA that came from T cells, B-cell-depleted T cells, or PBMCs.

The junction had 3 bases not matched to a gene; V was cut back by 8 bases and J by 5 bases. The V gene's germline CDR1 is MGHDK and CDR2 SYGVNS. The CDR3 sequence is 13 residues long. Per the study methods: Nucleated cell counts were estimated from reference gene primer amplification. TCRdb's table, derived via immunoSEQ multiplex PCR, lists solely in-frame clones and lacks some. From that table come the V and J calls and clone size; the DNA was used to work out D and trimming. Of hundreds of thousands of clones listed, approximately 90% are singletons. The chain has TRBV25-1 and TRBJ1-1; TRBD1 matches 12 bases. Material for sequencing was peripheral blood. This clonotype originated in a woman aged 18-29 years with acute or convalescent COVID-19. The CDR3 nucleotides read TGTGCCAGCGGGGGACAGGGGGCGACTGAAGCTTTCTTT. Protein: CASGGQGATEAFF.